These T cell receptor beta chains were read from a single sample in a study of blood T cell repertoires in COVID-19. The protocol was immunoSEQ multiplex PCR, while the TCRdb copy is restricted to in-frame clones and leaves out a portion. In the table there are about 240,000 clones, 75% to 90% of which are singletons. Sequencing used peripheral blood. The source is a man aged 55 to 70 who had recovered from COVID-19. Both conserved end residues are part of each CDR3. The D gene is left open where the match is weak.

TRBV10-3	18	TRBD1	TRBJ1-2	TGTGCCATCACCCCGGGGCCTCGATACAGGGGGCACGAGGAAGGCTACACCTTC	CAITPGPRYRGHEEGYTF
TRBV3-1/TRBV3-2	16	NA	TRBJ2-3	TGTGCCAGCAGCCCTCGACTACCAATGATTACAGATACGCAGTATTTT	CASSPRLPMITDTQYF
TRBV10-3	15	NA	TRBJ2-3	TGTGCCATCAGTGCACCCTACAGGTTCCCAGATACGCAGTATTTT	CAISAPYRFPDTQYF
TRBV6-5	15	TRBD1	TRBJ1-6	TGTGCCAGCAGTTACTCGGGACAGGGGCATTCACCCCTCCACTTT	CASSYSGQGHSPLHF
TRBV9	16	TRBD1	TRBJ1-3	TGTGCCAGCAGCGTAGGGCCACAGGGGGCTGGAAACACCATATATTTT	CASSVGPQGAGNTIYF
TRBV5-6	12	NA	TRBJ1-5	TGTGCCAGCAGCTTGTCAGGGCAGCCCCAGCATTTT	CASSLSGQPQHF
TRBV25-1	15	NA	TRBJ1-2	TGTGCCAGCAGTGAATTCGGTGGGCAGTACTATGGCTACACCTTC	CASSEFGGQYYGYTF
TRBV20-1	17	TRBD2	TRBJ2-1	TGCAGTGCTAGTAACTTGCGGGGGGGCACTATCTACAATGAGCAGTTCTTC	CSASNLRGGTIYNEQFF
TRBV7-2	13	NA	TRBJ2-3	TGTGCCAGCAGCCGACTCTTCCGGGATACGCAGTATTTT	CASSRLFRDTQYF
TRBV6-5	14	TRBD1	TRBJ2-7	TGTGCCAGCAGTAAGCGGACAGGTTTGGACGAGCAGTACTTC	CASSKRTGLDEQYF
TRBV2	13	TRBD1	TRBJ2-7	TGTGCCAGCAGTGGGGGGACAGGGGTCGAGCAGTACTTC	CASSGGTGVEQYF
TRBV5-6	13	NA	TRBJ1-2	TGTGCCAGCAGCTTGGACCCAGTCTATGGCTACACCTTC	CASSLDPVYGYTF
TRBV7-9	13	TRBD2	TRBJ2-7	TGTGCCAGCAGCTCTAGCGGACTTTACGAGCAGTACTTC	CASSSSGLYEQYF